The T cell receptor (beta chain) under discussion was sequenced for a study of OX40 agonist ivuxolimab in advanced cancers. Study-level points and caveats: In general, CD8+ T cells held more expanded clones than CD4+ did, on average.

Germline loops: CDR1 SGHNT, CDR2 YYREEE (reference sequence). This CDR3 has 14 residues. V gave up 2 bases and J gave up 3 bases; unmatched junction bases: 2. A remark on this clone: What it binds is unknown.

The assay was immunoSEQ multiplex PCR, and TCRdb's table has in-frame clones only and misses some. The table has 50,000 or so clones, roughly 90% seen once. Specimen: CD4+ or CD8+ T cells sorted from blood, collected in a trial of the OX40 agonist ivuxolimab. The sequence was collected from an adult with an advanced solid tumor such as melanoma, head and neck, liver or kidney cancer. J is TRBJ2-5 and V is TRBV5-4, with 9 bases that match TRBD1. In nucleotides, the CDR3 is TGTGCCAGCAGCTTCTGGACAGGGGAAGAGACCCAGTACTTC. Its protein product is CASSFWTGEETQYF.